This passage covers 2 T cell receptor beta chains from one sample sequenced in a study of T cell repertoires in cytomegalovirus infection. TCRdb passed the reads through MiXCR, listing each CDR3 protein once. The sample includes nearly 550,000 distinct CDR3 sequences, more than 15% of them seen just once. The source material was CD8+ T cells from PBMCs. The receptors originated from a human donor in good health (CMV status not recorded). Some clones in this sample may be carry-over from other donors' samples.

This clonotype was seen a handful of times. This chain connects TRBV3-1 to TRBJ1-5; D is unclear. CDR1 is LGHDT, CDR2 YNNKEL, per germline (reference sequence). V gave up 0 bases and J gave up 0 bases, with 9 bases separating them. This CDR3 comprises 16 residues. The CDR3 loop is CASSQESPYSNQPQHF. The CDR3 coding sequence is TGTGCCAGCAGCCAAGAGAGTCCTTATAGCAATCAGCCCCAGCATTTT.

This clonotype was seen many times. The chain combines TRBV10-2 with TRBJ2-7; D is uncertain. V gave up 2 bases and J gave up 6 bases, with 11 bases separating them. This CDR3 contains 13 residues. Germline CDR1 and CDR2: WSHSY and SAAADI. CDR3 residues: CASSEPSVAEQYF. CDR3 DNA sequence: TGCGCCAGCAGTGAGCCCTCGGTCGCCGAGCAGTACTTC.